This TCR beta chain came from a study of blood T cells in healthy people across ages. The V and J ends lost 4 bases and 2 bases, in that order; junction bases with no gene match: 4. Germline lookup yields CDR1 ENHRY and CDR2 SYGVKD. This CDR3 has 15 residues. Sample-barcoded 5' priming and a J-beta primer mix drove a second PCR of roughly 7 to 11 cycles. TCRdb redid the calling of the 5' RACE reads with MiXCR, one entry per CDR3 protein. Altogether around 800,000 distinct CDR3 sequences are present, around 24% being singletons, with the ten largest covering about 3%. Another study also made use of these data, one on T cells of mothers and their children. That report adds: Inherited differences only slightly affect thymic shaping of TCR recombination output.

The sequencing sample was made of blood. The V gene is TRBV10-3, the J gene TRBJ2-5; 10 bases agree with TRBD2. This receptor was taken from a boy aged 5-17 years in good health. CDR3 loop: CAISAKLAGQETQYF. The CDR3 DNA sequence: TGTGCCATCAGTGCGAAACTAGCGGGGCAAGAGACCCAGTACTTC.